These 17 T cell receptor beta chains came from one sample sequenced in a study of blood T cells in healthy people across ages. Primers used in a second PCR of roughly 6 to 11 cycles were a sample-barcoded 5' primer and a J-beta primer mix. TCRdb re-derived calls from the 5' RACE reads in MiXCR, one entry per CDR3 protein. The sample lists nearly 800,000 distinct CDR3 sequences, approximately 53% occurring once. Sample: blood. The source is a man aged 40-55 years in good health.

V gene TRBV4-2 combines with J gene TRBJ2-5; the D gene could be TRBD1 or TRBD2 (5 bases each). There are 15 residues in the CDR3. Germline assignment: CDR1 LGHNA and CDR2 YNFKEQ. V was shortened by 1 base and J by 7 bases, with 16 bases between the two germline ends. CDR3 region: CASSQGDPSTGTQYF. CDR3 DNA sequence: TGTGCCAGCAGCCAAGGGGACCCTTCAACGGGGACCCAGTACTTC.

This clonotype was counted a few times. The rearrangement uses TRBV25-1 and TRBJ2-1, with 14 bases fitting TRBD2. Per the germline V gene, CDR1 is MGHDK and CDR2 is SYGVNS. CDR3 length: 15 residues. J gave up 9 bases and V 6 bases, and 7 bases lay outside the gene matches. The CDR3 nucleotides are TGTGCCAGCAGGGAGACTAGCGGGGGGGCCACTGAGCAGTTCTTC. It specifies CASRETSGGATEQFF.

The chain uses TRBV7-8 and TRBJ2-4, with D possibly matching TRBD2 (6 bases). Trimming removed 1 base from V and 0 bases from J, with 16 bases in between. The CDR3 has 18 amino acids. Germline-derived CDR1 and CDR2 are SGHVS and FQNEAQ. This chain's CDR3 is CASSLVSGGNVAKNIQYF. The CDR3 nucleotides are TGTGCCAGCAGCTTAGTTTCTGGCGGGAACGTAGCCAAAAACATTCAGTACTTC. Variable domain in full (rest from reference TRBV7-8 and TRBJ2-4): GAGVSQSPRYKVAKRGQDVALRCDPISGHVSLFWYQQALGQGPEFLTYFQNEAQLDKSGLPSDRFFAERPEGSVSTLKIQRTQQEDSAVYLCASSLVSGGNVAKNIQYFGAGTRLSVL.

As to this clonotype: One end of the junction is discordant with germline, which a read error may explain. CDR3: CATSDPQTYNEQFF. As DNA, the CDR3 is TGTGCCACCAGTGATCCCCAGACCTACAATGAACAGTTCTTC. The chain uses TRBV24-1 and TRBJ2-1, with D hard to call. Germline CDR1 reads KGHDR; CDR2 reads SFDVKD. This CDR3 is 14 amino acids long.

DNA for the CDR3: TGTGCCAATACAGGGGAGACGCGTGAGGAGCAGTACTTC. It translates to CANTGETREEQYF. The V gene is TRBV2, the J gene TRBJ2-7; 7 bases match TRBD1. V lost 10 bases, J lost 7 bases, and 13 bases stayed unmatched. Germline-derived CDR1 and CDR2 are SNHLY and FYNNEI. This CDR3 region has 13 residues.

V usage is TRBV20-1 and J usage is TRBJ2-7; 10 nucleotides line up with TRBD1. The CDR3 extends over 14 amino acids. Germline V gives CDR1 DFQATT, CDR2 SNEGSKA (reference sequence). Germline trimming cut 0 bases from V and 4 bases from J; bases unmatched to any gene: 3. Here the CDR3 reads CSARDKGQGYEQYF. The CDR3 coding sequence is TGCAGTGCTAGAGATAAGGGACAGGGGTACGAGCAGTACTTC.

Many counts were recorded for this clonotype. CDR3 DNA sequence: TGCAGCGTCCTGAGCCTGTTCTCCTACAATGAGCAGTTCTTC. Amino acid sequence: CSVLSLFSYNEQFF. The rearrangement uses TRBV29-1 and TRBJ2-1; no firm D call. Germline lookup yields CDR1 SQVTM and CDR2 ANQGSEA. Trimming took 6 bases from V and 0 from J, leaving 12 bases between them. The CDR3 extends over 14 amino acids.

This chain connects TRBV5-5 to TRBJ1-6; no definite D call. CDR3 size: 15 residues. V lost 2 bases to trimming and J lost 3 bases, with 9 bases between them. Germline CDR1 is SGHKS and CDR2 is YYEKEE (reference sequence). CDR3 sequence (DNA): TGTGCCAGCAGCTTCTTTCTCAGCTATAATTCACCCCTCCACTTT. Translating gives CASSFFLSYNSPLHF.

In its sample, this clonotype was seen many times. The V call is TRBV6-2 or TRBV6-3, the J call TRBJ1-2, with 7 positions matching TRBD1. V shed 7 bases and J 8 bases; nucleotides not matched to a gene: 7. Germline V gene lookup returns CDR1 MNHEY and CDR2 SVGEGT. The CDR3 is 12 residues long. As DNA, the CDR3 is TGTGCCAGCAATCGACAGGGAGGCGGCTACACCTTC. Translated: CASNRQGGGYTF.

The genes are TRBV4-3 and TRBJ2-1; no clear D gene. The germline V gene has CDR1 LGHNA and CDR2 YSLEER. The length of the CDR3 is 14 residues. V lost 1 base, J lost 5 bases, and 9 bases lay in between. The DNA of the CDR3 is TGCGCCAGCAGCCAAGGCCCGGTTAACAATGAGCAGTTCTTC. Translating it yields CASSQGPVNNEQFF.

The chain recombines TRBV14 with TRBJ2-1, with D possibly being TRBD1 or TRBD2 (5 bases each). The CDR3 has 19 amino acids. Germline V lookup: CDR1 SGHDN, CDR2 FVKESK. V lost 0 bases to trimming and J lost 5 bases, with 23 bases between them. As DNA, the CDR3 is TGTGCCAGCAGCCAAGAGGGACCCGAAGGTCTGAGGGGAAACAATGAGCAGTTCTTC. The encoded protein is CASSQEGPEGLRGNNEQFF.

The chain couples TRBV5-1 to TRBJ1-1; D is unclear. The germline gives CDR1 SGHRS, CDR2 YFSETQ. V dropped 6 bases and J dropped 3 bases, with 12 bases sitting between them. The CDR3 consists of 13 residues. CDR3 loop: CASKEDGDTEAFF. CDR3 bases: TGCGCCAGCAAGGAAGACGGGGACACTGAAGCTTTCTTT. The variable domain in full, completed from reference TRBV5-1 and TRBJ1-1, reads KAGVTQTPRYLIKTRGQQVTLSCSPISGHRSVSWYQQTPGQGLQFLFEYFSETQRNKGNFPGRFSGRQFSNSRSEMNVSTLELGDSALYLCASKEDGDTEAFFGQGTRLTVV.

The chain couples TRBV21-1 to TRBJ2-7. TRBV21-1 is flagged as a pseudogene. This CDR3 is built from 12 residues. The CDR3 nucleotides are TGTGCCAGCAGCAAAATTAGCTACGAGCAGTACTTC. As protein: CASSKISYEQYF.

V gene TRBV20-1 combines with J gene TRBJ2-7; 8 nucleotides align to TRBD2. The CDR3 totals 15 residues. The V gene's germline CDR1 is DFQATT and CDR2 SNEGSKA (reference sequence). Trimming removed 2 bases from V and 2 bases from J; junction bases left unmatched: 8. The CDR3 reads CSARTGGAITYEQYF. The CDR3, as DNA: TGCAGTGCTAGAACCGGGGGGGCCATTACCTACGAGCAGTACTTC.

CDR3 region: CASSPQTGLSNQPQHF. For the CDR3, the DNA is TGTGCCAGCAGTCCCCAGACAGGGTTGAGCAATCAGCCCCAGCATTTT. V usage is TRBV27 and J usage is TRBJ1-5, with TRBD1 identical over 7 bases. CDR3 length: 16 amino acids. J lost 1 base, V lost 5 bases, and 8 bases had no gene match. Per germline, CDR1 MNHEY and CDR2 SMNVEV (reference sequence).

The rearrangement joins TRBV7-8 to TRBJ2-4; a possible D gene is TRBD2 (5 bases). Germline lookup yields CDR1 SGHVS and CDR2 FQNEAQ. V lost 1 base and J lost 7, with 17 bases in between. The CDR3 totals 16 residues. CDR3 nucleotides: TGTGCCAGCAGCTTAGACGTCGAGGGAAGGAGGAACATTCAGTACTTC. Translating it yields CASSLDVEGRRNIQYF.

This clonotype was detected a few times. The CDR3 loop is CASSLQGTVQETQYF. CDR3 sequence (DNA): TGTGCCAGCAGCTTACAGGGGACGGTCCAAGAGACCCAGTACTTC. The V gene is TRBV7-3, the J gene TRBJ2-5, with D tentatively TRBD1 (6 bases). The CDR3 has 15 amino acids. Trimming pared 2 bases from V and 1 base from J, leaving 11 bases between. From germline, CDR1 is SGHTA and CDR2 FQGTGA.